This T cell receptor beta chain came from a study of metastatic and nonmetastatic thyroid tumors (dated by TCRdb to about 2020). Broadly, across the study: The researchers compared repertoires between peripheral blood samples and tumor or nodule tissue samples from patients with malignant or benign thyroid disease.

General findings and caveats noted by the study authors: In both blood and tumor samples, TCR beta diversity was reported to be significantly higher in malignant tumors than in benign nodules.

Between the V and J ends, shortened by 6 bases and 7 bases respectively, the junction contains 9 bases. According to the germline V gene, CDR1 reads MGHDK and CDR2 reads SYGVNS. The CDR3 has 11 amino acids, counting the end cysteine and phenylalanine. Only CDR3 DNA remains: 33 bases, in frame from the first base. This clone came up many times. Its antigen has not been determined. Base qualities are not at hand, and no much larger clone is one base apart. Libraries were built with PCR. For sequencing, an Illumina HiSeq 4000 was employed. High-throughput sequencing was used to profile the TCR beta-chain CDR3 region of every patient. On the authors' methods: CDR3 differences across clinicopathological groups were used to build a classifier for discriminating distant-metastatic papillary thyroid cancer patients. The Shannon index was used to measure repertoire diversity, and the Morisita-Horn index was used to measure how similar tumor and blood repertoires were. TCRdb took the public reads, trimmed them with fastp at Q25, ran MiXCR for clone calling and kept in-frame beta chains. In this record, the V and J calls reflect TCRdb's handling and not the investigators' own analysis. The sample contains some 21,000 clones, about a quarter of them found a single time. Approximately 20% of the sample comes from the top ten.

No treatment had been received by any patient before thyroid surgery. The study retrospectively analysed patient clinical samples collected from the early 2010s to the late 2010s using T-cell receptor beta sequencing. Sequencing was carried out using blood. The sequence came from a female donor with papillary thyroid cancer or a benign thyroid nodule (not recorded which). Some clones in this sample may be carry-over from other donors' samples. The rearrangement joined TRBV25-1 to TRBJ1-1, and possibly TRBD1, on 6 matching bases. The DNA is as follows: TGTGCCAGCAGAGAGGACAGTGAAGCTTTCTTT. Its coded protein is CASREDSEAFF.